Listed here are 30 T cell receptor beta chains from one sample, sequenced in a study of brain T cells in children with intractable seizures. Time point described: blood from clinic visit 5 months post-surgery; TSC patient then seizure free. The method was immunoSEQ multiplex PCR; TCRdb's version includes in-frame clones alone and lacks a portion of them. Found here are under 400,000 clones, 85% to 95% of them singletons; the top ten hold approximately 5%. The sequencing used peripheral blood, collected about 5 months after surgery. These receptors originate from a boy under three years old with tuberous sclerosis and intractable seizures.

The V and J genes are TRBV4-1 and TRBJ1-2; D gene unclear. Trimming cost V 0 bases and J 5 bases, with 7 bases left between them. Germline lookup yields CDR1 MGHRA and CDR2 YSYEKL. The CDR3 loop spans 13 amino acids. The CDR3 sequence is CASSQDSRYGYTF. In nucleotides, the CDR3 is TGCGCCAGCAGCCAAGATAGCCGGTATGGCTACACCTTC.

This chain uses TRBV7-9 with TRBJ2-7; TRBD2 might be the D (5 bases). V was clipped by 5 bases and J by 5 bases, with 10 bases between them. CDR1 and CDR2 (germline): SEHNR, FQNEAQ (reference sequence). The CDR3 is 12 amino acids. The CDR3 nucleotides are TGTGCCAGCAGCACCGGGGTGGACGAGCAGTACTTC. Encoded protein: CASSTGVDEQYF. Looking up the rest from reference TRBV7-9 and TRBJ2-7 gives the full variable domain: DTGVSQNPRHKITKRGQNVTFRCDPISEHNRLYWYRQTLGQGPEFLTYFQNEAQLEKSRLLSDRFSAERPKGSFSTLEIQRTEQGDSAMYLCASSTGVDEQYFGPGTRLTVT.

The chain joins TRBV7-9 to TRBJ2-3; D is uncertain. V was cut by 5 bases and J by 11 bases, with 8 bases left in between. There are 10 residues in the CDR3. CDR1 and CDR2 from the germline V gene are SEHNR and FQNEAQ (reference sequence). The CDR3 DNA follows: TGTGCCAGCAGCCCGGAGCGGCAGTATTTT. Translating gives CASSPERQYF.

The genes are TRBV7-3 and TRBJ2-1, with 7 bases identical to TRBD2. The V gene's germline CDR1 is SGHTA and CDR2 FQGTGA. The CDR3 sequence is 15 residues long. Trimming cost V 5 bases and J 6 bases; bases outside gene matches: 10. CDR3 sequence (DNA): TGTGCCAGCAGCCCTTTTGCGGGAGCGGGCAATGAGCAGTTCTTC. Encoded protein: CASSPFAGAGNEQFF.

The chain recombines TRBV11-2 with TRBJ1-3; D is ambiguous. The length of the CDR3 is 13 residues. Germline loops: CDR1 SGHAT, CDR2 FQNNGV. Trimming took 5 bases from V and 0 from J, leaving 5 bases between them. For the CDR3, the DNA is TGTGCCAGCAGCGTTGGCTCTGGAAACACCATATATTTT. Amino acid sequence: CASSVGSGNTIYF.

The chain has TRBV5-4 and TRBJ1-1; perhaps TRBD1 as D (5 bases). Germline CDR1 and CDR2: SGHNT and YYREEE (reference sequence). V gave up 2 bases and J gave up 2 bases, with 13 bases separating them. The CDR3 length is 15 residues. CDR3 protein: CASSFPGTENTEAFF. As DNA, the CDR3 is TGTGCCAGCAGCTTTCCCGGGACGGAAAACACTGAAGCTTTCTTT.

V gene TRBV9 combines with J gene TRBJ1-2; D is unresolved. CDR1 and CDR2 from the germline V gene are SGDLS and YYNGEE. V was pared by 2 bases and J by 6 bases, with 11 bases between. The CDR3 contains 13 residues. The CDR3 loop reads CASSVFESDGYTF. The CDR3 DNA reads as TGTGCCAGCAGCGTTTTCGAATCGGATGGCTACACCTTC.

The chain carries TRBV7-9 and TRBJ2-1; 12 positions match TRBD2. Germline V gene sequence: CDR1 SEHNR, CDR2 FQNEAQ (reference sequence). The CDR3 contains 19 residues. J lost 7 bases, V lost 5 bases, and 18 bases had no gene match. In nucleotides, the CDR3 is TGTGCCAGCAGCCACCGGCTACCTTTGACTAGCGGGGGAACTAATGAGCAGTTCTTC. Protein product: CASSHRLPLTSGGTNEQFF.

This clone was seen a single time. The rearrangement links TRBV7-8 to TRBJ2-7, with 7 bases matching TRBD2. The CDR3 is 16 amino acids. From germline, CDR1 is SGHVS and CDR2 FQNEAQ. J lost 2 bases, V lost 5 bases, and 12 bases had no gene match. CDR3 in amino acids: CASSAPPGGGPYEQYF. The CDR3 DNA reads TGTGCCAGCAGCGCCCCGCCCGGGGGAGGGCCCTACGAGCAGTACTTC.

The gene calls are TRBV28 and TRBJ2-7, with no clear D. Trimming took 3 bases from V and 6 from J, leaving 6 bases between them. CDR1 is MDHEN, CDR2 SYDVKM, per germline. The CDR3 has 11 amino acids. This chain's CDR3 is CASSLTGEQYF. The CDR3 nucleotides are TGTGCCAGCAGTTTGACGGGCGAGCAGTACTTC.

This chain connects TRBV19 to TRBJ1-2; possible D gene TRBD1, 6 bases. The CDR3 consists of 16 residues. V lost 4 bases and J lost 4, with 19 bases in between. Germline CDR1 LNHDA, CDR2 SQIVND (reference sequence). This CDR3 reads CASSKVGGGNTYGYTF. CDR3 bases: TGTGCCAGTAGTAAGGTTGGAGGGGGTAATACCTATGGCTACACCTTC. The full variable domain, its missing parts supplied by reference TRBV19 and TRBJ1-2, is DGGITQSPKYLFRKEGQNVTLSCEQNLNHDAMYWYRQDPGQGLRLIYYSQIVNDFQKGDIAEGYSVSREKKESFPLTVTSAQKNPTAFYLCASSKVGGGNTYGYTFGSGTRLTVV.

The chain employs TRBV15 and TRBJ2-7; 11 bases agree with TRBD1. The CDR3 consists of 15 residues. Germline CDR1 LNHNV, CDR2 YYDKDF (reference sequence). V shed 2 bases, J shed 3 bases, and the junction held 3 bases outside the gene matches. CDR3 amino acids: CATSRLGTGGYEQYF. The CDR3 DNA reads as TGTGCCACCAGCAGACTTGGGACAGGGGGCTACGAGCAGTACTTC. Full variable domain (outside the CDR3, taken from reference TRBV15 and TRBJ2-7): DAMVIQNPRYQVTQFGKPVTLSCSQTLNHNVMYWYQQKSSQAPKLLFHYYDKDFNNEADTPDNFQSRRPNTSFCFLDIRSPGLGDTAMYLCATSRLGTGGYEQYFGPGTRLTVT.

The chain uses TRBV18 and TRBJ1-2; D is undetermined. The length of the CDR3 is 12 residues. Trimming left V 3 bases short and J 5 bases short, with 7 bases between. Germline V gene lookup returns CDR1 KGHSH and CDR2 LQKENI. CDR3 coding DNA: TGTGCCAGCTCACCCGACGGATATGGCTACACCTTC. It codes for CASSPDGYGYTF. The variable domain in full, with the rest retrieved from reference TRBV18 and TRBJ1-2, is NAGVMQNPRHLVRRRGQEARLRCSPMKGHSHVYWYRQLPEEGLKFMVYLQKENIIDESGMPKERFSAEFPKEGPSILRIQQVVRGDSAAYFCASSPDGYGYTFGSGTRLTVV.

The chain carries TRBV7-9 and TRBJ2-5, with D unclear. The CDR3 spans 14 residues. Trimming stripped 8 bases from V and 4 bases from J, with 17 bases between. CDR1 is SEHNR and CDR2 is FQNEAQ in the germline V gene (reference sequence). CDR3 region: CASLSPVGGETQYF. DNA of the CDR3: TGTGCCAGCCTTTCCCCCGTGGGTGGAGAGACCCAGTACTTC.

The CDR3 here is CASSDLGQQLTGELFF. The CDR3 DNA reads as TGTGCCAGCAGTGACCTAGGACAGCAACTTACCGGGGAGCTGTTTTTT. The chain uses TRBV25-1 and TRBJ2-2; TRBD1 is a possible D gene (6 bases). Germline CDR1 is MGHDK and CDR2 is SYGVNS. This CDR3 comprises 16 residues. V was shortened by 3 bases and J by 5 bases, with 16 bases between the two germline ends.

The DNA of the CDR3 is TGTGCCAGCTCACCAATTGAGGTTACTGAAGCTTTCTTT. It codes for CASSPIEVTEAFF. The V gene is TRBV18, the J gene TRBJ1-1; D is undetermined. Trimming took 2 bases from V and 5 from J, leaving 9 bases between them. CDR1 and CDR2 (germline): KGHSH, LQKENI. This CDR3 contains 13 residues.

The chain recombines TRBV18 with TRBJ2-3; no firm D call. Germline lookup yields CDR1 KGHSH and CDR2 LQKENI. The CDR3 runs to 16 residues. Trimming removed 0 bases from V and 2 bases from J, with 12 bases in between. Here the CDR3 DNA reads TGTGCCAGCTCACCACCGTTTCAGGACGCCACAGATACGCAGTATTTT. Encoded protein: CASSPPFQDATDTQYF.

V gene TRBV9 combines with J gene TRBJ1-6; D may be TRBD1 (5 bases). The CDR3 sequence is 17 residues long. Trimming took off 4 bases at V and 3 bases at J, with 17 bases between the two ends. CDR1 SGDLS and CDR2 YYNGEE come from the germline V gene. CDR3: CASSPSGTVLYNSPLHF. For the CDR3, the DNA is TGTGCCAGCAGCCCAAGTGGGACTGTCCTCTATAATTCACCCCTCCACTTT.

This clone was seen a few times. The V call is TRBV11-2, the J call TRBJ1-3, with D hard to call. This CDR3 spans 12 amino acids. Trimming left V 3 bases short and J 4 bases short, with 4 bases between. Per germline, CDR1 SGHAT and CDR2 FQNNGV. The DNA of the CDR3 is TGTGCCAGCAGCTTCAGGGGAAACACCATATATTTT. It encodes CASSFRGNTIYF.

CDR3 loop: CASSYSSGSGEQYF. CDR3 DNA: TGTGCCAGCAGTTACTCGAGCGGTTCGGGCGAGCAGTACTTC. The V and J genes are TRBV6-5 and TRBJ2-7; D is perhaps TRBD2 (5 bases). V lost 0 bases and J lost 6, with 12 bases in between. Per germline, CDR1 MNHEY and CDR2 SVGAGI. The CDR3 length is 14 residues.

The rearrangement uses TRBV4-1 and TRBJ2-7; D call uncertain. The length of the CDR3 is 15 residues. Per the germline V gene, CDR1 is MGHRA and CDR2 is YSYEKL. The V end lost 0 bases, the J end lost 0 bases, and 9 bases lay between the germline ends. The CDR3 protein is CASSQDRHYSYEQYF. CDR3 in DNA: TGCGCCAGCAGCCAAGATAGGCACTACTCCTACGAGCAGTACTTC.

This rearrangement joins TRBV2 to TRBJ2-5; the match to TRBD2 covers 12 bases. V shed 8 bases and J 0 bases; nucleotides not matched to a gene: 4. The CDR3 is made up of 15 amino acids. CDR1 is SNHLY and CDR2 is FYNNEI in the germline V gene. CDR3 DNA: TGTGCCAGCGATGGACTAGCGGGGTACCAAGAGACCCAGTACTTC. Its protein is CASDGLAGYQETQYF.

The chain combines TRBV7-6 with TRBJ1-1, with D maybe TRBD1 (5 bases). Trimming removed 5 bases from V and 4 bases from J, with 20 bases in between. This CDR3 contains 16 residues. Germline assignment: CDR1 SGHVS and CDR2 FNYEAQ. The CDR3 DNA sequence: TGTGCCAGCAGCCCTAGAGGGCGCCAGGGCATCACTGAAGCTTTCTTT. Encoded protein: CASSPRGRQGITEAFF.

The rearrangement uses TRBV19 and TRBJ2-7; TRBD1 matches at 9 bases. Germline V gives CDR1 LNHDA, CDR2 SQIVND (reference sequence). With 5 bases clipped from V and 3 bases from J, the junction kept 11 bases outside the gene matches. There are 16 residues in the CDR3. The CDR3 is CASSSGRTGVVYEQYF. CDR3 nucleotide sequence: TGTGCCAGTAGTTCCGGCCGGACAGGGGTGGTCTACGAGCAGTACTTC.

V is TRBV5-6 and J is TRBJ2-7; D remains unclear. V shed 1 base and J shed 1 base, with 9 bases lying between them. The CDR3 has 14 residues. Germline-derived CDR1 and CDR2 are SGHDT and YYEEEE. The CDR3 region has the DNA TGTGCCAGCAGCTTGTCTGGCAGGTCCTACGAGCAGTACTTC. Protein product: CASSLSGRSYEQYF.

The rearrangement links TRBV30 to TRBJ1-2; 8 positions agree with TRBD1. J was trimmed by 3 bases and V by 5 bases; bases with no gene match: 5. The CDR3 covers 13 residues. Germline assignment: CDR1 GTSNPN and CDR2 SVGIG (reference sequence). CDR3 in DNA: TGTGCCTGGGAACAGGGGGTGTACTATGGCTACACCTTC. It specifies CAWEQGVYYGYTF.

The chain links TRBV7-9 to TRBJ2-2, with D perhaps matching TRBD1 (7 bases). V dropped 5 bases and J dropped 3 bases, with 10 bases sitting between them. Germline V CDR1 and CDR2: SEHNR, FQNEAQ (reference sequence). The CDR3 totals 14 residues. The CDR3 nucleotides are TGTGCCAGCAGCCCCAGGGGGGACACCGGGGAGCTGTTTTTT. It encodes CASSPRGDTGELFF.

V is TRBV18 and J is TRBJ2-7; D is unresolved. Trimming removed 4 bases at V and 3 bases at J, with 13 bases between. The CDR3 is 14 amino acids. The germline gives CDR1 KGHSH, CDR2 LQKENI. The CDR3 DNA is TGTGCCAGCTCACTTGCCAGCCATGGCTACGAGCAGTACTTC. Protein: CASSLASHGYEQYF.

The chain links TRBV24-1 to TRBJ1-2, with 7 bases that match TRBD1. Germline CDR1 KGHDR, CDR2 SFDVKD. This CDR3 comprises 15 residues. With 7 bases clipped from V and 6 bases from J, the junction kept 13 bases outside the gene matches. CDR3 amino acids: CATSSRDSVTDGYTF. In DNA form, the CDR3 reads TGTGCCACCAGCTCCCGGGACAGCGTCACTGATGGCTACACCTTC.

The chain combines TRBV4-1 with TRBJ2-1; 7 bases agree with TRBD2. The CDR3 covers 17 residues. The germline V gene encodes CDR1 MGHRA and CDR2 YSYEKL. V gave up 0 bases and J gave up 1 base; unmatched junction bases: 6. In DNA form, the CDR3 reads TGCGCCAGCAGCCAAGAGCGCGGGAGATCTTCCTACAATGAGCAGTTCTTC. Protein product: CASSQERGRSSYNEQFF.